The next 16 T cell receptor beta chains were all read from a single sample in a study of Ad26.COV2.S vaccination and SARS-CoV-2 variants (dated by TCRdb to 2020 to 2023). This specimen's treatment or condition label, per the study, means: over 15 received Ad26.COV2.S at low or high dose, single or two shots; several received placebo; per-sample allocation not given. Repertoires of vaccine and placebo recipients were sequenced from samples taken on day 63 after the first injection. The library came from the immunoSEQ multiplex PCR assay. The immuneACCESS repertoire file appears here via TCRdb, limited to in-frame rearrangements. These files lack a portion of the clones; in checked studies, under half of the deficit traces to unresolved V genes, and the cause of the others is not known. Here the sample has hundreds of thousands of clones; more than 80% occur a single time. The top ten constitute over 1.3% of the sample.

The input for sequencing was peripheral blood, taken in a trial of Ad26.COV2.S vaccine versus placebo. The receptors were sampled from a person between 18 and 59 years old who received the Ad26.COV2.S COVID-19 vaccine or a placebo.

CDR3 residues: CASSNRPNEKLFF. The CDR3 DNA reads as TGTGCCAGCTCAAACAGGCCGAATGAAAAACTGTTTTTT. The V call is TRBV18, the J call TRBJ1-4, with TRBD1 as a possible D gene (5 bases). Trimming stripped 5 bases from V and 5 bases from J, with 9 bases between. This CDR3 spans 13 amino acids. Germline CDR1 and CDR2: KGHSH and LQKENI.

The chain has TRBV24-1 and TRBJ2-5; a weak D match, TRBD1 (7 bases). V was clipped by 5 bases and J by 3 bases, with 18 bases between them. The CDR3 contains 16 residues. The germline V gene encodes CDR1 KGHDR and CDR2 SFDVKD. The CDR3 DNA sequence: TGTGCCACCAGTGGATTTCAGGCAGGGGGGAAAGAGACCCAGTACTTC. Residues: CATSGFQAGGKETQYF.

The chain couples TRBV27 to TRBJ2-7; 12 bases line up with TRBD2. The CDR3 has 15 amino acids. J was trimmed by 7 bases and V by 6 bases; bases with no gene match: 10. CDR1 is MNHEY and CDR2 is SMNVEV in the germline V gene (reference sequence). CDR3 sequence (DNA): TGTGCCAGCAGCCCAAGACTAGCGGGAGCAGGGGAGCAGTACTTC. It translates to CASSPRLAGAGEQYF.

This clone was detected a few times. This chain joins TRBV7-9 and TRBJ1-2; the match to TRBD1 covers 8 bases. Germline V gives CDR1 SEHNR, CDR2 FQNEAQ (reference sequence). The CDR3 is 16 amino acids. V lost 4 bases to trimming and J lost 2 bases; unmatched junction nucleotides: 9. CDR3 amino acids: CASSSTRDRGNYGYTF. The CDR3 DNA reads as TGTGCCAGCAGCTCAACGAGAGACAGGGGCAACTATGGCTACACCTTC.

The genes are TRBV6-5 and TRBJ2-5; D is possibly TRBD1 (6 bases). The length of the CDR3 is 14 residues. CDR1 is MNHEY and CDR2 is SVGAGI in the germline V gene. Trimming left V 6 bases short and J 7 bases short, with 18 bases between. CDR3 in amino acids: CASRVGTLQGTQYF. The CDR3 nucleotides read TGTGCCAGCAGAGTCGGGACACTCCAGGGGACCCAGTACTTC.

The CDR3 coding sequence is TGTGCCAGCAGCCTTTCCAAATTTGCACCAGATACGCAGTATTTT. Its protein product is CASSLSKFAPDTQYF. V usage is TRBV5-6 and J usage is TRBJ2-3; D not resolved. The V end was cut by 4 bases, the J end by 4 bases, with 16 bases between. Per the germline V gene, CDR1 is SGHDT and CDR2 is YYEEEE. This CDR3 has 15 residues.

This chain connects TRBV14 to TRBJ1-6, with D tentatively TRBD1 (5 bases). The CDR3 contains 13 residues. Trimming left V 1 base short and J 9 bases short, with 7 bases between. Germline-derived CDR1 and CDR2 are SGHDN and FVKESK. The CDR3: CASSQVQGSPLHF. CDR3 sequence (DNA): TGTGCCAGCAGCCAAGTTCAGGGTTCACCCCTCCACTTT. The whole variable domain, filled in from reference TRBV14 and TRBJ1-6, reads EAGVTQFPSHSVIEKGQTVTLRCDPISGHDNLYWYRRVMGKEIKFLLHFVKESKQDESGMPNNRFLAERTGGTYSTLKVQPAELEDSGVYFCASSQVQGSPLHFGNGTRLTVT.

This chain joins TRBV7-2 and TRBJ1-2; 9 bases line up with TRBD1. Looked up from germline, CDR1 is SGHTA and CDR2 is FQGNSA. The V and J ends lost 5 bases and 4 bases, in that order; junction bases with no gene match: 8. The CDR3 has 15 residues. This chain's CDR3 is CASSPTDRGSYGYTF. CDR3 nucleotides: TGTGCCAGCAGCCCGACGGACAGGGGTAGCTATGGCTACACCTTC.

The J gene is TRBJ1-5, the V gene TRBV21-1; TRBD1 is the table's D call, not checked against the DNA. TRBV21-1 is a pseudogene segment. CDR3 length equals 15 residues. The CDR3 sequence: CASSLRVSSNQPQHF. CDR3 DNA: TGTGCCAGCAGCCTCAGGGTTTCGAGCAATCAGCCCCAGCATTTT.

The CDR3 spells CASSSRATDTQYF. DNA of the CDR3: TGTGCCAGCAGCTCCCGGGCGACAGATACGCAGTATTTT. This sequence joins TRBV11-3 and TRBJ2-3; D gene uncertain. V was trimmed by 4 bases and J by 3 bases, leaving 8 bases between them. Germline values: CDR1 SGHNT, CDR2 YENEEA. The CDR3 loop spans 13 amino acids.

This clone was counted only a few times. CDR3 sequence (DNA): TGTGCCAGCAGCCAAGGGGGGACCATATATTTT. Translated, it gives CASSQGGTIYF. This sequence joins TRBV3-1 (or the pseudogene TRBV3-2) and TRBJ1-3; maybe TRBD1 (5 bases). With 1 base removed from V and 10 bases from J, the gap between germline ends came to 5 bases. CDR1 is LGHDT, CDR2 YNNKEL, per germline (reference sequence). CDR3 size: 11 residues.

DNA of the CDR3: TGCAGCGTTCGGAGGGGGACCCAGTACTTC. It codes for CSVRRGTQYF. This rearrangement joins TRBV29-1 to TRBJ2-5, with D maybe TRBD2 (6 bases). Germline loops: CDR1 SQVTM, CDR2 ANQGSEA. The V gene lost 5 bases and the J gene lost 7 bases, with 8 bases spanning the gap. This CDR3 has 10 amino acids.

The V call is TRBV30, the J call TRBJ2-5, with 10 bases matching TRBD1. Germline V CDR1 and CDR2: GTSNPN, SVGIG (reference sequence). The CDR3 totals 14 residues. V lost 4 bases and J lost 3; bases outside the gene matches: 5. The CDR3 here is CAWTPGTGEETQYF. In DNA, the CDR3 is TGTGCCTGGACCCCCGGGACAGGGGAAGAGACCCAGTACTTC.

The chain is built from TRBV6-1 and TRBJ1-6; D is unclear. Germline CDR1 is MNHNS and CDR2 is SASEGT. The ends were cut back, 3 bases at V and 1 base at J, with 10 bases in the middle. The CDR3 loop spans 16 amino acids. CDR3 sequence (DNA): TGTGCCAGCAGTGATCCCCTCCGTTCCTATAATTCACCCCTCCACTTT. Encoded protein: CASSDPLRSYNSPLHF.

This chain joins TRBV12-3 or TRBV12-4 and TRBJ2-7; no definite D call. The CDR3 is 13 amino acids. V was clipped by 7 bases and J by 3 bases, with 13 bases between them. The CDR3 reads CASTLRQYYEQYF. CDR3 sequence (DNA): TGTGCCAGCACTCTACGGCAGTACTACGAGCAGTACTTC.

The gene calls are TRBV7-8 and TRBJ1-1, with a tentative D call TRBD1 (5 bases). Germline CDR1 reads SGHVS; CDR2 reads FQNEAQ. V lost 6 bases, J lost 5 bases, and 13 bases lay in between. The CDR3 runs 13 residues. CDR3 DNA sequence: TGTGCCAGCAGAGACCAGGGAGGGACTGAAGCTTTCTTT. Amino acid sequence: CASRDQGGTEAFF.